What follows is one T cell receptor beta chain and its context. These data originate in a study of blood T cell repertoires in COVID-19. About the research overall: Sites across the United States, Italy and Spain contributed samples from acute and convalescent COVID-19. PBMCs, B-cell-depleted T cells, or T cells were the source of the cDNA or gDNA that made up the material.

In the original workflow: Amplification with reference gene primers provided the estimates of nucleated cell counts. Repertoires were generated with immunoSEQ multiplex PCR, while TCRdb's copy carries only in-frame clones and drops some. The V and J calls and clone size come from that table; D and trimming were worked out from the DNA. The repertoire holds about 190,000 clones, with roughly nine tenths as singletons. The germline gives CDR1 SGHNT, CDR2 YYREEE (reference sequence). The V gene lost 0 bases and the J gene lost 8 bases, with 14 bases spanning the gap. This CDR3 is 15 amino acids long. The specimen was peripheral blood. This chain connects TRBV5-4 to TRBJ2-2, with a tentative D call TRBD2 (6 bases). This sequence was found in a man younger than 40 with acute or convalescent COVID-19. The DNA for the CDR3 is TGTGCCAGCAGCTTGGGGGAGCGGGCGACTGGGGAGCTGTTTTTT. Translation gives CASSLGERATGELFF.